The 28 T cell receptor beta chains in this list originate from one sample, sequenced in a study of cytomegalovirus exposure and HLA in healthy donors. The PCR had 60 Vbeta and 13 Jbeta primers. Using immunoSEQ multiplex PCR, the repertoire was profiled, and TCRdb retains in-frame clones only, with some absent. Among roughly 99,000 clones listed, 65% to 80% were seen once. The sample consisted of PBMCs. The receptors derive from a male donor in good health and CMV-seronegative.

V gene TRBV7-9 combines with J gene TRBJ2-5; 14 positions agree with TRBD2. The CDR3 covers 15 residues. Germline CDR1 and CDR2: SEHNR and FQNEAQ (reference sequence). V trimming: 11 bases; J trimming: 4 bases; junction bases outside the gene matches: 9. The chain's CDR3 is CAAVGTSGSGETQYF. DNA for the CDR3: TGTGCCGCCGTAGGGACTAGCGGGAGTGGAGAGACCCAGTACTTC.

The chain carries TRBV25-1 and TRBJ1-2; 9 nucleotides agree with TRBD1. V shed 10 bases, J shed 4 bases, and the junction held 13 bases outside the gene matches. Germline CDR1 and CDR2: MGHDK and SYGVNS. The CDR3 spans 15 residues. The CDR3 loop reads CATSHWDRAAYGYTF. The CDR3 DNA follows: TGTGCCACCTCTCATTGGGACAGGGCAGCCTATGGCTACACCTTC.

The CDR3 reads CASSWTSGSTDTQYF. CDR3 nucleotide sequence: TGTGCCAGCAGCTGGACTAGCGGGAGCACAGATACGCAGTATTTT. V gene TRBV7-9 combines with J gene TRBJ2-3, with 11 positions matching TRBD2. V lost 4 bases and J lost 0; bases outside the gene matches: 0. The CDR3 length is 15 residues. In germline, CDR1 is SEHNR, CDR2 FQNEAQ (reference sequence).

The chain couples TRBV4-1 to TRBJ2-5; 11 bases map to TRBD2. The CDR3 has 17 amino acids. Germline CDR1 is MGHRA and CDR2 is YSYEKL. After removal of 3 bases from V and 5 bases from J, the junction contained 11 bases not matched to a gene. The CDR3 nucleotides read TGCGCCAGCAGCCAGGGTAGCGGGAGGGGCTATGGGGAGACCCAGTACTTC. It is translated as CASSQGSGRGYGETQYF.

The sample holds a few counts of this clone. This rearrangement joins TRBV28 to TRBJ2-1; D might be TRBD2 (5 bases). CDR3 length equals 16 residues. Germline loops: CDR1 MDHEN, CDR2 SYDVKM. The ends were cut back, 5 bases at V and 8 bases at J, with 22 bases in the middle. The CDR3 sequence is CASSLNGGFNRYEQFF. The DNA of the CDR3 is TGTGCCAGCAGTCTGAATGGAGGTTTCAATCGATATGAGCAGTTCTTC.

This rearrangement joins TRBV19 to TRBJ2-5; no clear D gene. The germline V gene encodes CDR1 LNHDA and CDR2 SQIVND (reference sequence). The CDR3 sequence is 14 residues long. V was trimmed by 4 bases and J by 5 bases, leaving 14 bases between them. The chain's CDR3 is CASSTRGGFETQYF. CDR3 DNA sequence: TGTGCCAGTAGTACCCGCGGTGGGTTCGAGACCCAGTACTTC.

The chain couples TRBV6-6 to TRBJ2-7; the D gene is possibly TRBD2 (8 bases). Trimming took 7 bases from V and 6 from J, leaving 16 bases between them. CDR1 MNHNY and CDR2 SVGAGI come from the germline V gene (reference sequence). The length of the CDR3 is 13 residues. CDR3 in amino acids: CASIAGTESEQYF. CDR3 nucleotide sequence: TGTGCCAGCATAGCGGGGACAGAATCCGAGCAGTACTTC.

The V call is TRBV5-1, the J call TRBJ1-5; D is undetermined. This CDR3 has 15 amino acids. Between the trimmed V and J ends, which lost 0 bases and 0 bases, there was a span of 7 bases. CDR1 and CDR2 from the germline V gene are SGHRS and YFSETQ. The CDR3 loop reads CASSLVGDSNQPQHF. The CDR3 nucleotides are TGCGCCAGCAGCTTGGTTGGAGATAGCAATCAGCCCCAGCATTTT.

This clone was counted between two and nine times. The chain carries TRBV7-9 and TRBJ1-2; maybe TRBD1 (6 bases). CDR3 length equals 14 residues. V lost 5 bases, J lost 7 bases, and 17 bases lay in between. The germline gives CDR1 SEHNR, CDR2 FQNEAQ (reference sequence). CDR3 coding DNA: TGTGCCAGCAGCCCCACGGGTGCGGACAGTGGCTACACCTTC. It translates to CASSPTGADSGYTF.

This rearrangement joins TRBV4-1 to TRBJ2-2, with 8 positions matching TRBD2. Losses at the gene ends were 0 bases for V and 9 bases for J; bases not matched to a gene: 9. Per the germline V gene, CDR1 is MGHRA and CDR2 is YSYEKL. The CDR3 is 16 amino acids. Here the CDR3 DNA reads TGCGCCAGCAGCCAAGATATGGGGAGCGGGAGCCGGGAGCTGTTTTTT. It is translated as CASSQDMGSGSRELFF.

The V call is TRBV6-1, the J call TRBJ2-7, with D unclear. Germline V gene sequence: CDR1 MNHNS, CDR2 SASEGT. V lost 5 bases, J lost 0 bases, and 5 bases lay in between. The CDR3 has 12 amino acids. This chain's CDR3 is CASSPFSYEQYF. Written as DNA, the CDR3 is TGTGCCAGCAGTCCCTTCTCCTACGAGCAGTACTTC.

The chain joins TRBV9 to TRBJ2-2, with 11 bases matching TRBD2. CDR1 and CDR2 from the germline V gene are SGDLS and YYNGEE. V dropped 0 bases and J dropped 6; count of bases not matched to a gene: 4. This CDR3 contains 16 residues. In DNA, the CDR3 is TGTGCCAGCAGCGTAGCTAGCGGGAGGACCCCCGGGGAGCTGTTTTTT. Translating it yields CASSVASGRTPGELFF.

Only a few counts were recorded for this clone. For the CDR3, the DNA is TGCAGCGGATGGCCTAGCGGGGACGCGCTTGGGGAGCAGTTCTTC. Amino acids: CSGWPSGDALGEQFF. The genes are TRBV29-1 and TRBJ2-1, with 9 nucleotides matching TRBD2. J gave up 10 bases and V 7 bases, and 17 bases lay outside the gene matches. Per the germline V gene, CDR1 is SQVTM and CDR2 is ANQGSEA. The CDR3 is 15 amino acids.

The V call is TRBV5-1, the J call TRBJ1-1; tentative D call: TRBD1 (5 bases). Germline lookup yields CDR1 SGHRS and CDR2 YFSETQ. This CDR3 is 14 amino acids long. V was trimmed by 0 bases and J by 4 bases, leaving 10 bases between them. This chain's CDR3 is CASSLARVGTEAFF. CDR3 DNA sequence: TGCGCCAGCAGCTTGGCCAGGGTCGGCACTGAAGCTTTCTTT.

This chain connects TRBV5-1 to TRBJ2-5; D perhaps matches TRBD2 (5 bases). Germline V gene sequence: CDR1 SGHRS, CDR2 YFSETQ. CDR3 length equals 15 residues. The V end lost 6 bases, the J end lost 3 bases, and 18 bases lay between the germline ends. The CDR3 region is CASTLGGGSEETQYF. CDR3 in DNA: TGCGCCAGCACCCTCGGCGGAGGTTCAGAAGAGACCCAGTACTTC.

CDR3 nucleotides: TGCGCCAGCAGCCGCCTAGGCTCCGAAGAGACCCAGTACTTC. Amino acid sequence: CASSRLGSEETQYF. The V gene is TRBV4-1, the J gene TRBJ2-5, with D uncertain. The CDR3 runs to 14 residues. The germline CDR1 and CDR2 sequences are MGHRA and YSYEKL. Trimming stripped 4 bases from V and 3 bases from J, with 12 bases between.

The chain recombines TRBV19 with TRBJ2-7; 7 positions agree with TRBD1. V was clipped by 6 bases and J by 0 bases; unmatched bases: 14. Germline V gives CDR1 LNHDA, CDR2 SQIVND (reference sequence). This CDR3 is built from 17 residues. The CDR3 region has the DNA TGTGCCAGTAGCGGGGATTACTCGACAGGGTACTCCTACGAGCAGTACTTC. Its translation is CASSGDYSTGYSYEQYF.

The rearrangement links TRBV7-6 to TRBJ2-1, with 7 bases lining up with TRBD2. Trimming cost V 0 bases and J 1 base; bases outside gene matches: 9. The CDR3 totals 18 residues. Germline V gene lookup returns CDR1 SGHVS and CDR2 FNYEAQ. The CDR3 region is CASSLADSGGSSYNEQFF. DNA of the CDR3: TGTGCCAGCAGCTTAGCCGACTCGGGGGGATCTTCCTACAATGAGCAGTTCTTC.

The chain carries TRBV5-6 and TRBJ2-5, with a tentative D call TRBD2 (5 bases). Germline V lookup: CDR1 SGHDT, CDR2 YYEEEE. The CDR3 consists of 16 residues. Trimming removed 4 bases at V and 7 bases at J, with 23 bases between. The CDR3 sequence is CASSAKAEGTSGTQYF. In DNA form, the CDR3 reads TGTGCCAGCAGCGCTAAAGCTGAGGGAACGAGCGGGACCCAGTACTTC. Filled out from reference TRBV5-6 and TRBJ2-5, the complete variable domain reads DAGVTQSPTHLIKTRGQQVTLRCSPKSGHDTVSWYQQALGQGPQFIFQYYEEEERQRGNFPDRFSGHQFPNYSSELNVNALLLGDSALYLCASSAKAEGTSGTQYFGPGTRLLVL.

This clone was detected only a few times. CDR3 DNA sequence: TGTGCCAGCAGCAAAACAGGGGCAGGGAATCAGCCCCAGCATTTT. As protein: CASSKTGAGNQPQHF. The V gene is TRBV6-6, the J gene TRBJ1-5; 7 positions agree with TRBD1. CDR1 and CDR2 (germline): MNHNY, SVGAGI (reference sequence). This CDR3 contains 15 residues. Unmatched junction bases numbered 9, after V lost 6 bases and J lost 4 bases.

The genes are TRBV4-1 and TRBJ2-7; 10 positions match TRBD2. The germline V gene encodes CDR1 MGHRA and CDR2 YSYEKL. The CDR3 runs to 16 residues. With 4 bases clipped from V and 2 bases from J, the junction kept 8 bases outside the gene matches. The CDR3 sequence is CASSPYPSGRAYEQYF. DNA of the CDR3: TGCGCCAGCAGCCCGTACCCGAGCGGGAGGGCCTACGAGCAGTACTTC.

This clone occurred once. The chain links TRBV11-2 to TRBJ2-1; maybe TRBD2 (5 bases). Trimming left V 4 bases short and J 3 bases short, with 16 bases between. This CDR3 has 16 residues. Germline V CDR1 and CDR2: SGHAT, FQNNGV. CDR3 in amino acids: CASSSLARGVYNEQFF. DNA of the CDR3: TGTGCCAGCAGCTCTCTAGCCAGAGGAGTCTACAATGAGCAGTTCTTC.

CDR3 loop: CASSPPQQVRTQYF. CDR3 DNA sequence: TGTGCCAGCTCACCACCACAGCAAGTGAGGACCCAGTACTTC. The chain couples TRBV18 to TRBJ2-5, with D hard to call. The germline V gene has CDR1 KGHSH and CDR2 LQKENI. V was trimmed by 0 bases and J by 7 bases, leaving 12 bases between them. The CDR3 is made up of 14 amino acids.

The rearrangement joins TRBV4-1 to TRBJ1-1; a possible D gene is TRBD1 (6 bases). V lost 7 bases, J lost 3 bases, and 15 bases lay in between. Per germline, CDR1 MGHRA and CDR2 YSYEKL. CDR3 length equals 14 residues. CDR3 bases: TGCGCCAGCACCCGAGGGGGGGGCCACACTGAAGCTTTCTTT. It encodes CASTRGGGHTEAFF.

The genes are TRBV25-1 and TRBJ1-2; TRBD1 is a possible D gene (5 bases). Trimming cost V 0 bases and J 4 bases, with 21 bases left between them. Germline V lookup: CDR1 MGHDK, CDR2 SYGVNS. The CDR3 loop spans 18 amino acids. CDR3 coding DNA: TGTGCCAGCAGTGAATATGAAAGATCGACAGAACCATTCTATGGCTACACCTTC. It encodes CASSEYERSTEPFYGYTF.

This chain connects TRBV7-2 to TRBJ1-2, with a weak D call TRBD1 (5 bases). Germline V lookup: CDR1 SGHTA, CDR2 FQGNSA. V lost 5 bases and J 5 bases, leaving 18 bases between the germline ends. This CDR3 comprises 15 residues. DNA for the CDR3: TGTGCCAGCAGCGAGGGGAGAATCCGGGGGTATGGCTACACCTTC. This translates into CASSEGRIRGYGYTF.

This clone was seen only a few times. CDR3 sequence reads: CASSPGTDLFDEQYF. For the CDR3, the DNA is TGTGCCAGCAGTCCCGGGACAGACCTATTCGACGAGCAGTACTTC. J is TRBJ2-7 and V is TRBV28; 7 nucleotides align to TRBD1. This CDR3 comprises 15 residues. Trimming took 5 bases from V and 5 from J; bases not matched to a gene: 12. CDR1 and CDR2 (germline): MDHEN, SYDVKM.

The rearrangement links TRBV6-1 to TRBJ2-7; 9 positions match TRBD1. Germline CDR1 and CDR2: MNHNS and SASEGT. The CDR3 is 14 residues long. V shed 6 bases and J 3 bases; nucleotides not matched to a gene: 6. CDR3 amino acids: CASSTGQGFYEQYF. CDR3 nucleotide sequence: TGTGCCAGCAGCACGGGACAGGGTTTCTACGAGCAGTACTTC.